These 19 T cell receptor beta chains share one sample of origin, sequenced in a study of blood T cell repertoires in COVID-19. The repertoire was sequenced with immunoSEQ multiplex PCR; TCRdb's copy has only in-frame clones and lacks some. The sample has about 150,000 clones; roughly 88% are singletons. Sequenced material: peripheral blood. These receptors were collected from a man in his 60s with COVID-19, enrolled during active disease.

The genes are TRBV23-1 and TRBJ1-5; D is uncertain. Being an ORF, TRBV23-1 has a function that is uncertain. The CDR3 totals 17 residues. Trimming stripped 2 bases from V and 4 bases from J, with 18 bases between. The CDR3 is CASSQAVGYIRNQPQHF. CDR3 coding DNA: TGCGCCAGCAGTCAAGCGGTCGGATACATAAGGAATCAGCCCCAGCATTTT.

This chain joins TRBV30 and TRBJ2-3; a weak D match, TRBD2 (6 bases). Trimming stripped 2 bases from V and 6 bases from J, with 12 bases between. The CDR3 totals 13 residues. The germline V gene has CDR1 GTSNPN and CDR2 SVGIG (reference sequence). CDR3 protein: CAWSLWRGDTQYF. As DNA, the CDR3 is TGTGCCTGGAGTTTATGGCGGGGCGATACGCAGTATTTT.

CDR3 bases: TGCGCCAGCAGGAACAGGGCTTTGAACACTGAAGCTTTCTTT. It is translated as CASRNRALNTEAFF. The V call is TRBV4-1, the J call TRBJ1-1; tentative D call: TRBD1 (6 bases). The CDR3 covers 14 residues. Germline V gene lookup returns CDR1 MGHRA and CDR2 YSYEKL. The V end was cut by 6 bases, the J end by 0 bases, with 11 bases between.

The rearrangement uses TRBV7-2 and TRBJ2-1, with 8 bases fitting TRBD2. The germline V gene encodes CDR1 SGHTA and CDR2 FQGNSA. The CDR3 is 14 residues long. Unmatched junction bases numbered 7, after V lost 5 bases and J lost 7 bases. The CDR3 sequence is CASSIKGGGNEQFF. The CDR3 nucleotides are TGTGCCAGCAGCATTAAAGGCGGGGGGAATGAGCAGTTCTTC.

The CDR3 protein is CASSWDSAGNTIYF. For the CDR3, the DNA is TGTGCCAGCAGCTGGGACTCGGCCGGAAACACCATATATTTT. The rearrangement links TRBV7-2 to TRBJ1-3; tentatively, D is TRBD1 (5 bases). The germline gives CDR1 SGHTA, CDR2 FQGNSA. There are 14 residues in the CDR3. V was pared by 4 bases and J by 4 bases, with 11 bases between.

The CDR3 DNA follows: TGTGCCAGCAGCTTCGGGGGGGGACAGATGTACAATGAGCAGTTCTTC. Residues: CASSFGGGQMYNEQFF. The gene calls are TRBV7-2 and TRBJ2-1; D might be TRBD2 (8 bases). The CDR3 has 16 amino acids. Trimming removed 3 bases at V and 4 bases at J, with 16 bases between. Per the germline V gene, CDR1 is SGHTA and CDR2 is FQGNSA.

This rearrangement joins TRBV18 to TRBJ1-5; D might be TRBD1 (6 bases). Trimming pared 5 bases from V and 0 bases from J, leaving 14 bases between. CDR1 is KGHSH, CDR2 LQKENI, per germline. The CDR3 runs to 16 residues. CDR3 residues: CASSTGSPHSNQPQHF. For the CDR3, the DNA is TGTGCCAGCTCAACAGGGTCCCCCCATAGCAATCAGCCCCAGCATTTT. The full variable domain, rest sourced from reference TRBV18 and TRBJ1-5, is NAGVMQNPRHLVRRRGQEARLRCSPMKGHSHVYWYRQLPEEGLKFMVYLQKENIIDESGMPKERFSAEFPKEGPSILRIQQVVRGDSAAYFCASSTGSPHSNQPQHFGDGTRLSIL.

The chain joins TRBV18 to TRBJ1-5; maybe TRBD1 (5 bases). Looked up from germline, CDR1 is KGHSH and CDR2 is LQKENI. V was cut by 5 bases and J by 4 bases, with 12 bases left in between. The CDR3 is 14 residues long. For the CDR3, the DNA is TGTGCCAGCTCATCACAGCCAGGGAATCAGCCCCAGCATTTT. Translated, it gives CASSSQPGNQPQHF.

This chain connects TRBV5-4 to TRBJ2-1, with 11 bases aligning to TRBD2. The CDR3 sequence is 15 residues long. Germline V gene lookup returns CDR1 SGHNT and CDR2 YYREEE (reference sequence). The V segment lost 4 bases and the J segment 7 bases; nucleotides outside the gene matches: 7. CDR3 DNA sequence: TGTGCCAGCAGCCCGACTAGCGGGGAAACAAATGAGCAGTTCTTC. Its protein product is CASSPTSGETNEQFF.

The CDR3 loop reads CASSFTSGTGPPNQPQHF. Written as DNA, the CDR3 is TGTGCCAGCAGTTTTACTTCCGGGACAGGGCCCCCGAATCAGCCCCAGCATTTT. V and J are TRBV28 and TRBJ1-5; 9 nucleotides line up with TRBD1. The V gene end was trimmed by 3 bases and the J gene end by 4 bases; junction bases not matched to a gene: 13. Germline V gene lookup returns CDR1 MDHEN and CDR2 SYDVKM. This CDR3 is 18 amino acids long.

The chain couples TRBV10-2 to TRBJ1-5, with no clear D. Trimming stripped 2 bases from V and 7 bases from J, with 9 bases between. Germline V gene sequence: CDR1 WSHSY, CDR2 SAAADI. The CDR3 contains 13 residues. CDR3 nucleotides: TGCGCCAGCAGTGAGGGCTTCGGGCAGCCCCAGCATTTT. It is translated as CASSEGFGQPQHF.

The V call is TRBV28, the J call TRBJ2-4; 9 bases align to TRBD1. Germline V gene data show CDR1 as MDHEN and CDR2 as SYDVKM. V trimming: 2 bases; J trimming: 7 bases; junction bases outside the gene matches: 3. The CDR3 consists of 14 residues. The CDR3 DNA follows: TGTGCCAGCAGTTTACCTGGGACAGGGAACATTCAGTACTTC. Amino acids: CASSLPGTGNIQYF.

The chain recombines TRBV7-2 with TRBJ1-3, with TRBD1 matching over 8 bases. The CDR3 is 15 residues long. Trimming cost V 4 bases and J 4 bases; bases outside gene matches: 6. Germline V lookup: CDR1 SGHTA, CDR2 FQGNSA. The DNA of the CDR3 is TGTGCCAGCAGCTATATCGGACAGGGAGGAAACACCATATATTTT. Amino acids: CASSYIGQGGNTIYF.

The chain uses TRBV5-5 and TRBJ2-3; D perhaps matches TRBD1 (6 bases). CDR1 SGHKS and CDR2 YYEKEE come from the germline V gene (reference sequence). This CDR3 has 13 residues. The ends were cut back, 4 bases at V and 6 bases at J, with 12 bases in the middle. DNA of the CDR3: TGTGCCAGCAGCGGATGGGACACCGATACGCAGTATTTT. Translated: CASSGWDTDTQYF.

The CDR3 bases are TGTGCCAGCTCACCACCCTCTCTCCAGGGGAACACTGAAGCTTTCTTT. It specifies CASSPPSLQGNTEAFF. This rearrangement joins TRBV18 to TRBJ1-1; TRBD1 might be the D (5 bases). The CDR3 is made up of 16 amino acids. Between the trimmed V and J ends, which lost 0 bases and 1 base, there was a span of 12 bases. Germline V gene data show CDR1 as KGHSH and CDR2 as LQKENI.

The chain employs TRBV6-2 or TRBV6-3 and TRBJ2-5, with 15 positions matching TRBD2. J gave up 1 base and V 2 bases, and 11 bases lay outside the gene matches. The CDR3 totals 20 residues. CDR1 is MNHEY, CDR2 SVGEGT, per germline. The CDR3 loop reads CASSYTSIPGLAGGQETQYF. The CDR3, as DNA: TGTGCCAGCAGTTACACCTCAATTCCGGGACTAGCGGGGGGCCAAGAGACCCAGTACTTC.

The V gene is TRBV24-1, the J gene TRBJ1-6; D possibly corresponds to TRBD1 (5 bases). This CDR3 region has 14 residues. Germline CDR1 reads KGHDR; CDR2 reads SFDVKD. V was clipped by 4 bases and J by 7 bases, with 10 bases between them. The DNA for the CDR3 is TGTGCCACCAGTGAGACAGCTAACAATTCACCCCTCCACTTT. It specifies CATSETANNSPLHF.

V and J are TRBV11-3 and TRBJ2-5; TRBD2 is a possible D gene (5 bases). Trimming shortened V by 5 bases and J by 6 bases, and 19 bases separated the two germline ends. The CDR3 totals 15 residues. CDR1 and CDR2 (germline): SGHNT, YENEEA. The CDR3 protein is CASSPPLGVKKTQYF. The CDR3, as DNA: TGTGCCAGCAGCCCCCCCCTCGGGGTTAAAAAGACCCAGTACTTC.

The chain employs TRBV6-5 and TRBJ2-2, with TRBD1 as a possible D gene (6 bases). Trimming cost V 6 bases and J 4 bases, with 12 bases left between them. CDR3 length: 14 amino acids. Looked up from germline, CDR1 is MNHEY and CDR2 is SVGAGI. The CDR3 spells CASRNRVGTGELFF. For the CDR3, the DNA is TGTGCCAGCAGGAACAGGGTCGGCACCGGGGAGCTGTTTTTT.